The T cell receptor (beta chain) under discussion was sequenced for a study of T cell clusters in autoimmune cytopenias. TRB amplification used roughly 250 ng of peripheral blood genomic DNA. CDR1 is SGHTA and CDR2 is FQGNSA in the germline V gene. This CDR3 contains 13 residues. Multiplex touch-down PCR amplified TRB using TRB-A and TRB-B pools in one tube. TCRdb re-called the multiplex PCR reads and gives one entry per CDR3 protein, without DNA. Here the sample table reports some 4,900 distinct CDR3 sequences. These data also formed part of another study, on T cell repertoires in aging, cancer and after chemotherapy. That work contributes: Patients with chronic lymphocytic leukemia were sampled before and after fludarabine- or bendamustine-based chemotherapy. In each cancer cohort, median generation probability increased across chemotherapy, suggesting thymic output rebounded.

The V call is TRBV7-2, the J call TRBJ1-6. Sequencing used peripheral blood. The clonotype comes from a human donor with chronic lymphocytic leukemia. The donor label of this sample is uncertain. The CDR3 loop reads CASSLGGGLPLHF.